One sample yielded the 29 T cell receptor beta chains listed below, sequenced in a study of naive and memory T cell subsets. An equimolar mix of two oligonucleotides served as the beta constant-region primer for TRBC1 and TRBC2. The ligated cDNA underwent four PCR rounds using SP2 and nested alpha and beta constant-region primers. Each CDR3 protein gets one entry after TCRdb re-called the UMI-ligation and nested PCR reads with MiXCR. In the table there are roughly 8,000 distinct CDR3 sequences, around 28% of which are singletons. Sequencing was carried out using CD8+ TEMRA cells from blood. This sample's subset: effector memory re-expressing CD45RA, CD45RA+ CD27-. The receptors were gathered from a human donor in good health.

The chain couples TRBV13 to TRBJ2-1; no definite D call. V lost 5 bases to trimming and J lost 6 bases, with 8 bases between them. The V gene's germline CDR1 is PRHDT and CDR2 FYEKMQ (reference sequence). The CDR3 contains 12 residues. Here the CDR3 reads CASSPNSNEQFF. CDR3 bases: TGTGCCAGCAGCCCGAACAGCAATGAGCAGTTCTTC. Combining the CDR3 with reference TRBV13 and TRBJ2-1 gives the whole variable domain AAGVIQSPRHLIKEKRETATLKCYPIPRHDTVYWYQQGPGQDPQFLISFYEKMQSDKGSIPDRFSAQQFSDYHSELNMSSLELGDSALYFCASSPNSNEQFFGPGTRLTVL.

The table lists this clonotype with a few counts. An end of the junction does not agree with germline; a read error may underlie this. V gene TRBV13 combines with J gene TRBJ1-1; D is perhaps TRBD1 (6 bases). The CDR3 spans 15 residues. Per the germline V gene, CDR1 is PRHDT and CDR2 is FYEKMQ (reference sequence). This chain's CDR3 is CASSFPGDGNAEAFF. DNA for the CDR3: TGTGCCAGCAGCTTCCCAGGGGATGGGAACGCTGAAGCTTTCTTT. Based on the CDR3 plus reference TRBV13 and TRBJ1-1, the full variable domain is AAGVIQSPRHLIKEKRETATLKCYPIPRHDTVYWYQQGPGQDPQFLISFYEKMQSDKGSIPDRFSAQQFSDYHSELNMSSLELGDSALYFCASSFPGDGNAEAFFGQGTRLTVV.

This clonotype was seen more than once but under ten times. CDR3 in amino acids: CASSNGDSDEQFF. The CDR3 DNA reads as TGTGCCAGTAGTAACGGTGACTCCGATGAGCAGTTCTTC. J is TRBJ2-1 and V is TRBV19; no reliable D call. This CDR3 is built from 13 residues. Trimming cost V 4 bases and J 8 bases, with 12 bases left between them. Per the germline V gene, CDR1 is LNHDA and CDR2 is SQIVND (reference sequence).

This sequence joins TRBV2 and TRBJ1-4, with D uncertain. CDR1 and CDR2 (germline): SNHLY, FYNNEI. V dropped 4 bases and J dropped 4 bases, with 13 bases sitting between them. This CDR3 spans 15 amino acids. Written as DNA, the CDR3 is TGTGCCAGCAGTGTAGTTGTTTGGATTAATGAAAAACTGTTTTTT. This sequence encodes CASSVVVWINEKLFF.

This clonotype has only a few counts. The chain uses TRBV5-6 and TRBJ2-7; D ambiguous. CDR1 and CDR2 from the germline V gene are SGHDT and YYEEEE. Trimming shortened V by 2 bases and J by 3 bases, and 15 bases separated the two germline ends. This CDR3 has 15 amino acids. In DNA, the CDR3 is TGTGCCAGCAGCTTTACCTGGGCCGCCGGCTACGAGCAGTACTTC. This translates into CASSFTWAAGYEQYF.

A single count supports this clonotype. V is TRBV10-3 and J is TRBJ1-1; D is unclear. The length of the CDR3 is 13 residues. Trimming cost V 2 bases and J 4 bases, with 8 bases left between them. Germline V gives CDR1 ENHRY, CDR2 SYGVKD. This chain's CDR3 is CAISEVLGTEAFF. Here the CDR3 DNA reads TGTGCCATCAGTGAGGTACTGGGCACTGAAGCTTTCTTT.

Only a few counts were recorded for this clonotype. The V call is TRBV12-3 or TRBV12-4, the J call TRBJ1-5, with D maybe TRBD1 (6 bases). This CDR3 has 15 residues. V shed 5 bases and J shed 3 bases, with 14 bases lying between them. The CDR3 loop reads CASSADSSYNQPQHF. CDR3 DNA: TGTGCCAGCAGTGCGGACAGCTCTTACAATCAGCCCCAGCATTTT.

The chain links TRBV2 to TRBJ2-1, with TRBD1 as a possible D gene (6 bases). V dropped 11 bases and J dropped 0 bases, with 20 bases sitting between them. Germline lookup yields CDR1 SNHLY and CDR2 FYNNEI. The CDR3 sequence is 16 residues long. CDR3 nucleotides: TGTGCCCACAAGGGGGAGTTGGCCACCTCCTACAATGAGCAGTTCTTC. Amino acids: CAHKGELATSYNEQFF. Using reference TRBV2 and TRBJ2-1 for the parts outside the CDR3, the full variable domain is EPEVTQTPSHQVTQMGQEVILRCVPISNHLYFYWYRQILGQKVEFLVSFYNNEISEKSEIFDDQFSVERPDGSNFTLKIRSTKLEDSAMYFCAHKGELATSYNEQFFGPGTRLTVL.

This clonotype was seen more than once but under ten times. The chain couples TRBV20-1 to TRBJ1-5; D not certain. The CDR3 consists of 13 residues. Per the germline V gene, CDR1 is DFQATT and CDR2 is SNEGSKA (reference sequence). The germline V and J ends were trimmed by 4 bases and 4 bases, with 11 bases remaining between them. CDR3 bases: TGCAGTGCTACCCGGACGGAGAATCAGCCCCAGCATTTT. This encodes CSATRTENQPQHF.

Here the CDR3 reads CASSLRGAVDTQYF. In DNA, the CDR3 is TGTGCCAGCAGCTTGCGGGGGGCGGTAGATACGCAGTATTTT. This chain uses TRBV13 with TRBJ2-3, with 8 bases matching TRBD2. J gave up 5 bases and V 3 bases, and 4 bases lay outside the gene matches. Germline CDR1 is PRHDT and CDR2 is FYEKMQ (reference sequence). The CDR3 is 14 residues long. The variable domain in full, completed from reference TRBV13 and TRBJ2-3, reads AAGVIQSPRHLIKEKRETATLKCYPIPRHDTVYWYQQGPGQDPQFLISFYEKMQSDKGSIPDRFSAQQFSDYHSELNMSSLELGDSALYFCASSLRGAVDTQYFGPGTRLTVL.

This clonotype was seen more than once but under ten times. The CDR3 DNA is TGCGCCAGCAGCCAAGATGGCTCCTTACCGGGACTCCCTGGGGGGACCCAGTACTTC. Its translation is CASSQDGSLPGLPGGTQYF. V gene TRBV4-1 combines with J gene TRBJ2-5; a possible D gene is TRBD2 (6 bases). The CDR3 runs 19 residues. V gave up 0 bases and J gave up 7 bases, with 27 bases separating them. Germline V gene lookup returns CDR1 MGHRA and CDR2 YSYEKL.

This clonotype has a handful of counts. The CDR3 loop reads CASSYSKLAGGSDTQYF. CDR3 sequence (DNA): TGTGCCAGCAGTTACTCGAAACTAGCGGGGGGTTCGGATACGCAGTATTTT. The chain combines TRBV6-2 or TRBV6-3 with TRBJ2-3; TRBD2 matches at 12 bases. This CDR3 has 17 residues. The germline V gene encodes CDR1 MNHEY and CDR2 SVGEGT. With V trimmed by 0 bases and J by 6 bases, 7 bases remained unmatched.

The chain links TRBV5-1 to TRBJ2-3, with 8 positions matching TRBD2. Germline-derived CDR1 and CDR2 are SGHRS and YFSETQ. The CDR3 is made up of 14 amino acids. V trimming: 4 bases; J trimming: 4 bases; junction bases outside the gene matches: 5. This CDR3 reads CASSTGLGADTQYF. CDR3 sequence (DNA): TGCGCCAGCAGCACGGGACTAGGGGCAGATACGCAGTATTTT.

The CDR3 region has the DNA TGTGCCAGCGCTCCGAGGAACACTGAAGCTTTCTTT. Its protein product is CASAPRNTEAFF. The rearrangement joins TRBV5-6 to TRBJ1-1; D ambiguous. The V gene's germline CDR1 is SGHDT and CDR2 YYEEEE. This CDR3 has 12 residues. V lost 7 bases and J 1 base, leaving 8 bases between the germline ends.

This clonotype appeared a few times. The V and J genes are TRBV27 and TRBJ2-7; the D gene could be TRBD1 or TRBD2 (5 bases each). Germline V gives CDR1 MNHEY, CDR2 SMNVEV (reference sequence). This CDR3 is built from 17 residues. Trimming shortened V by 2 bases and J by 0 bases, and 17 bases separated the two germline ends. The CDR3 DNA sequence: TGTGCCAGCAGTTTAGCCGCTACCGGGACCTACTCCTACGAGCAGTACTTC. Translating it yields CASSLAATGTYSYEQYF.

As concerns this clonotype: A read error is possible here, since a much larger clone lies one base away. This CDR3 reads CASSRGDYEQYF. The CDR3 DNA sequence: TGTGCCAGCAGTCGCGGGGACTACGAGCAGTACTTC. This chain connects TRBV25-1 to TRBJ2-7, with D maybe TRBD2 (6 bases). This CDR3 comprises 12 residues. Germline CDR1 is MGHDK and CDR2 is SYGVNS. The germline V and J ends were trimmed by 5 bases and 3 bases, with 8 bases remaining between them.

J is TRBJ2-1 and V is TRBV20-1, with D possibly matching TRBD2 (5 bases). The CDR3 covers 17 residues. Trimming took 3 bases from V and 2 from J, leaving 20 bases between them. Germline V gene lookup returns CDR1 DFQATT and CDR2 SNEGSKA (reference sequence). The CDR3 DNA reads TGCAGTGCTAGGGGCGTGGGCCGGGATTTCACCTACAATGAGCAGTTCTTC. This gives the protein CSARGVGRDFTYNEQFF.

This clonotype was counted only a few times. The chain is built from TRBV20-1 and TRBJ1-2, with unresolved D. The CDR3 runs 16 residues. From germline, CDR1 is DFQATT and CDR2 SNEGSKA (reference sequence). Trimming took 0 bases from V and 2 from J, leaving 16 bases between them. The CDR3 loop reads CSARDPREWVNYGYTF. In nucleotides, the CDR3 is TGCAGTGCTAGAGATCCCCGGGAATGGGTAAACTATGGCTACACCTTC.

The V gene is TRBV28, the J gene TRBJ1-5, with 7 bases lining up with TRBD1. Losses at the gene ends were 7 bases for V and 1 base for J; bases not matched to a gene: 16. The CDR3 spans 18 residues. Germline V gene lookup returns CDR1 MDHEN and CDR2 SYDVKM. CDR3 in DNA: TGTGCCAGCACCCAGACAGGGAATCCTCTGGGGAGCAATCAGCCCCAGCATTTT. The encoded protein is CASTQTGNPLGSNQPQHF. Variable domain in full (rest from reference TRBV28 and TRBJ1-5): DVKVTQSSRYLVKRTGEKVFLECVQDMDHENMFWYRQDPGLGLRLIYFSYDVKMKEKGDIPEGYSVSREKKERFSLILESASTNQTSMYLCASTQTGNPLGSNQPQHFGDGTRLSIL.

This clonotype was observed a single time. A much larger clone sits a single nucleotide away, making a read error possible. DNA for the CDR3: TGTGCCAGCAGCTTAGGGACAGGGGAGACCCAGTACTTC. Amino acid sequence: CASSLGTGETQYF. The rearrangement joins TRBV7-2 to TRBJ2-5, with 8 bases identical to TRBD1. CDR1 SGHTA and CDR2 FQGNSA come from the germline V gene. The CDR3 is 13 amino acids. Trimming at V came to 1 base and at J to 5 bases, leaving 0 bases not matched to a gene.

The CDR3 reads CAWSLPGTVFGKAFF. CDR3 DNA: TGTGCCTGGAGTCTCCCCGGGACAGTATTTGGAAAGGCTTTCTTT. The chain uses TRBV30 and TRBJ1-1, with 7 bases lining up with TRBD1. The CDR3 is 15 residues long. With 2 bases clipped from V and 11 bases from J, the junction kept 17 bases outside the gene matches. CDR1 is GTSNPN, CDR2 SVGIG, per germline (reference sequence).

Only a few counts were recorded for this clonotype. The chain joins TRBV7-9 to TRBJ1-1, with a weak D call TRBD1 (5 bases). The germline V gene has CDR1 SEHNR and CDR2 FQNEAQ (reference sequence). The CDR3 runs 16 residues. V gave up 4 bases and J gave up 1 base, with 16 bases separating them. The CDR3 coding sequence is TGTGCCAGCAGCTCGGCCGAAGGTAGGGGGAACACTGAAGCTTTCTTT. Amino acids: CASSSAEGRGNTEAFF.

This clonotype has more than one count but fewer than ten. The chain links TRBV28 to TRBJ2-7, with 10 nucleotides matching TRBD1. Germline values: CDR1 MDHEN, CDR2 SYDVKM. This CDR3 is 16 amino acids long. With 6 bases clipped from V and 0 bases from J, the junction kept 8 bases outside the gene matches. The CDR3 DNA sequence: TGTGCCAGCAGGACGGACTGGGACAGGGGCTCCTACGAGCAGTACTTC. This sequence encodes CASRTDWDRGSYEQYF. Full variable domain (missing parts from reference TRBV28 and TRBJ2-7): DVKVTQSSRYLVKRTGEKVFLECVQDMDHENMFWYRQDPGLGLRLIYFSYDVKMKEKGDIPEGYSVSREKKERFSLILESASTNQTSMYLCASRTDWDRGSYEQYFGPGTRLTVT.

The chain carries TRBV29-1 and TRBJ2-3, with no clear D. This CDR3 has 13 amino acids. Germline V gives CDR1 SQVTM, CDR2 ANQGSEA. CDR3 coding DNA: TGCACCCTGACTGTAGTCTTGGCAGATACGCAGTATTTT. Protein product: CTLTVVLADTQYF.

This clonotype was seen many times. The chain's CDR3 is CASSIRGSQTCTDTQYF. Here the CDR3 DNA reads TGTGCCAGCAGTATCCGGGGATCCCAAACATGCACAGATACGCAGTATTTT. V gene TRBV25-1 combines with J gene TRBJ2-3; maybe TRBD2 (5 bases). Germline CDR1 MGHDK, CDR2 SYGVNS. This CDR3 has 17 amino acids. Between the trimmed V and J ends, which lost 5 bases and 1 base, there was a span of 19 bases.

In the case of this clonotype: Sequence at one end of the junction differs from germline and may be a read error. The CDR3 sequence is CSVRGPLAASAKNIQYF. The CDR3 DNA is TGCAGTGTTAGAGGCCCACTAGCGGCATCAGCCAAAAACATTCAGTACTTC. The chain uses TRBV20-1 and TRBJ2-4; 8 nucleotides agree with TRBD2. Per germline, CDR1 DFQATT and CDR2 SNEGSKA (reference sequence). The CDR3 consists of 17 residues.

By sample fraction, this clonotype is medium-sized (0.01 to 0.1%). The chain links TRBV29-1 to TRBJ2-1; TRBD1 aligns across 7 bases. With 7 bases clipped from V and 2 bases from J, the junction kept 5 bases outside the gene matches. The CDR3 loop spans 13 amino acids. The germline CDR1 and CDR2 sequences are SQVTM and ANQGSEA. CDR3 region: CSAGTETYNEQFF. The CDR3 region has the DNA TGCAGCGCTGGGACAGAGACCTACAATGAGCAGTTCTTC.

The V and J genes are TRBV9 and TRBJ1-3; D not certain. Germline CDR1 and CDR2: SGDLS and YYNGEE. The V end lost 0 bases, the J end lost 4 bases, and 8 bases lay between the germline ends. The CDR3 contains 14 residues. CDR3 residues: CASSVGGVGNTIYF. CDR3 bases: TGTGCCAGCAGCGTAGGAGGCGTCGGAAACACCATATATTTT.

The rearrangement links TRBV28 to TRBJ2-1; maybe TRBD2 (5 bases). Germline-derived CDR1 and CDR2 are MDHEN and SYDVKM. This CDR3 comprises 16 residues. V was trimmed by 5 bases and J by 8 bases, leaving 22 bases between them. CDR3 DNA: TGTGCCAGCAGTCCTATGACTAAGGGTAGTATCTATGAGCAGTTCTTC. Its translation: CASSPMTKGSIYEQFF.